This T cell receptor beta chain was documented in a study of T cell changes during pregnancy in multiple sclerosis. The CDR3 runs to 13 residues. From germline, CDR1 is SGHTA and CDR2 FQGNSA. Trimming at V came to 5 bases and at J to 9 bases, leaving 8 bases not matched to a gene. This table comes from immunoSEQ multiplex PCR, and its TCRdb copy is limited to in-frame clones, with some not included. Of 25,000 to 30,000 clones listed, roughly 87% are singletons. This clonotype was sampled from a female donor with multiple sclerosis, enrolled in a pregnancy study. V gene TRBV7-2 combines with J gene TRBJ2-5; 8 nucleotides line up with TRBD2. Sequencing used CD4+ T cells from peripheral blood mononuclear cells, obtained in the second trimester of pregnancy. The CDR3 here is CASSQGPRGAQYF. In nucleotides, the CDR3 is TGTGCCAGCAGCCAGGGACCGCGGGGGGCCCAGTACTTC.